The clone carrying this T cell receptor beta chain has a single count. Its target is unknown. This sample is part of a study of shared clonotypes between healthy human individuals. Turning to the study itself: CD8 memory received one plate per donor, CD8 naive two, CD4 memory three and CD4 naive three.

Study-level findings and limits: The four-donor shared clonotypes exceeded non-shared clonotypes in generation probability, with non-shared ones scoring lower.

This CDR3 is 17 amino acids long. Per the germline V gene, CDR1 is SGHVS and CDR2 is FNYEAQ. The junction had 9 bases not matched to a gene; V was cut back by 4 bases and J by 4 bases. As defined, naive CD8 cells were CD45RO-negative and positively selected for CCR7, with terminally differentiated effector memory CD45RA+ cells excluded. The protocol was immunoSEQ multiplex PCR, while the TCRdb copy is restricted to in-frame clones and leaves out a portion. Of some 2 million clones detected, over 85% appear once; the ten largest clones hold 0.85% to 1.3%. This clonotype was obtained from a man aged 18-30 years in good health. The chain recombines TRBV7-6 with TRBJ1-5, with 11 bases that match TRBD1. Material: naive CD8+ T cells sorted from blood. The CDR3 coding sequence is TGTGCCAGCAGCTCGGGACAGGGGGTTAATGGGAATCAGCCCCAGCATTTT. Protein: CASSSGQGVNGNQPQHF.